Listed below are T cell receptor beta chains from one sample, sequenced in a study of shared clonotypes between healthy human individuals. Only in-frame clones appear in the TCRdb table, and some are missing; sequencing was by immunoSEQ multiplex PCR. The sample has 2 million to 2.5 million clones, approximately 96% seen once. The sequencing input was naive CD4+ T cells sorted from blood. The origin of the receptors is a man younger than 35 in good health. Both conserved end residues are part of each CDR3. A D gene is named only where the DNA matches it firmly. Part of the rows lack a size; the others show once, few, many or a class for expanded clones.

J gene: TRBJ2-7; clone size: NA; CDR3 length: 16; D gene: TRBD2; V gene: TRBV6-5; CDR3 protein: CASSYSFMSSGYEQYF; CDR3 DNA: TGTGCCAGCAGTTACTCGTTCATGTCTAGCGGATACGAGCAGTACTTC
J gene: TRBJ2-5; clone size: NA; CDR3 length: 14; D gene: TRBD2; V gene: TRBV5-4; CDR3 protein: CASSLGTSGETQYF; CDR3 DNA: TGTGCCAGCAGCTTGGGGACTAGCGGGGAGACCCAGTACTTC
J gene: TRBJ2-5; clone size: NA; CDR3 length: 15; D gene: NA; V gene: TRBV5-6; CDR3 protein: CASSPPRAAQETQYF; CDR3 DNA: TGTGCCAGCAGCCCCCCCAGGGCCGCCCAAGAGACCCAGTACTTC
J gene: TRBJ1-2; clone size: NA; CDR3 length: 14; D gene: NA; V gene: TRBV6-5; CDR3 protein: CASSTLEGNYGYTF; CDR3 DNA: TGTGCCAGCAGTACCCTTGAGGGGAACTATGGCTACACCTTC
J gene: TRBJ1-2; clone size: NA; CDR3 length: 13; D gene: NA; V gene: TRBV11-2; CDR3 protein: CASSLDRTHGYTF; CDR3 DNA: TGTGCCAGCAGCTTAGATCGAACTCATGGCTACACCTTC
J gene: TRBJ2-2; clone size: NA; CDR3 length: 14; D gene: TRBD1; V gene: TRBV6-5; CDR3 protein: CASRQGPRTGELFF; CDR3 DNA: TGTGCCAGCCGACAGGGGCCAAGGACCGGGGAGCTGTTTTTT
J gene: TRBJ1-2; clone size: few; CDR3 length: 15; D gene: TRBD1; V gene: TRBV30; CDR3 protein: CAWSVPGTANYGYTF; CDR3 DNA: TGTGCCTGGAGTGTACCCGGGACAGCCAACTATGGCTACACCTTC
J gene: TRBJ2-5; clone size: NA; CDR3 length: 16; D gene: TRBD2; V gene: TRBV5-4; CDR3 protein: CASSLGLAGGQETQYF; CDR3 DNA: TGTGCCAGCAGCCTTGGACTAGCGGGAGGGCAGGAGACCCAGTACTTC
J gene: TRBJ2-2; clone size: NA; CDR3 length: 14; D gene: NA; V gene: TRBV6-1; CDR3 protein: CASSEDGQSGKLFF; CDR3 DNA: TGTGCCAGCAGTGAAGATGGACAGTCGGGGAAGCTGTTTTTT
J gene: TRBJ2-2; clone size: NA; CDR3 length: 15; D gene: TRBD2; V gene: TRBV10-3; CDR3 protein: CAISLAGGLAGELFF; CDR3 DNA: TGTGCCATCAGTTTAGCGGGGGGGCTTGCCGGGGAGCTGTTTTTT
J gene: TRBJ1-2; clone size: NA; CDR3 length: 17; D gene: NA; V gene: TRBV28; CDR3 protein: CASSLPSFGAGAYGYTF; CDR3 DNA: TGTGCCAGCAGTTTACCGTCTTTTGGGGCAGGGGCTTATGGCTACACCTTC
J gene: TRBJ2-7; clone size: NA; CDR3 length: 18; D gene: TRBD2; V gene: TRBV13; CDR3 protein: CASSLSFWGGPENYEQYF; CDR3 DNA: TGTGCCAGCAGCCTAAGTTTTTGGGGGGGACCGGAGAACTACGAGCAGTACTTC
J gene: TRBJ2-7; clone size: NA; CDR3 length: 12; D gene: NA; V gene: TRBV2; CDR3 protein: CASSKDTMAEYF; CDR3 DNA: TGTGCCAGCAGCAAGGATACCATGGCAGAATACTTC
J gene: TRBJ1-1; clone size: NA; CDR3 length: 13; D gene: NA; V gene: TRBV10-1; CDR3 protein: CASTSNLDTEAFF; CDR3 DNA: TGCGCCAGCACTAGCAACCTGGACACTGAAGCTTTCTTT
J gene: TRBJ1-1; clone size: NA; CDR3 length: 13; D gene: NA; V gene: TRBV7-2; CDR3 protein: CASSLRANTEAFF; CDR3 DNA: TGTGCCAGCAGCTTAAGGGCGAACACTGAAGCTTTCTTT
J gene: TRBJ2-1; clone size: NA; CDR3 length: 14; D gene: NA; V gene: TRBV7-3; CDR3 protein: CASSASLAYNEQFF; CDR3 DNA: TGTGCCAGCAGCGCAAGCCTAGCCTACAATGAGCAGTTCTTC
J gene: TRBJ1-1; clone size: NA; CDR3 length: 13; D gene: NA; V gene: TRBV5-1; CDR3 protein: CASSLGGFTEAFF; CDR3 DNA: TGCGCCAGCAGCTTGGGAGGTTTCACTGAAGCTTTCTTT
J gene: TRBJ2-7; clone size: NA; CDR3 length: 14; D gene: NA; V gene: TRBV4-1; CDR3 protein: CASSQEDRAYEQYF; CDR3 DNA: TGCGCCAGCAGCCAAGAGGACCGAGCCTACGAGCAGTACTTC